The 14 T cell receptor beta chains reported below all come from one sample, sequenced in a study of T cells after yellow fever vaccination. TCRdb reprocessed the 5' RACE reads with MiXCR, giving one entry per CDR3 protein. The sample holds about 430,000 distinct CDR3 sequences, roughly a sixth seen once. The sample in question was PBMCs, obtained before the yellow fever booster vaccination. The receptors shown here come from a man in his late teens or twenties who received the YFV17D yellow fever vaccine.

The chain is built from TRBV23-1 and TRBJ1-2; tentatively, D is TRBD1 (6 bases). TRBV23-1 is treated as an ORF (open reading frame) with a function not yet certain. This CDR3 has 16 amino acids. The V end lost 3 bases, the J end lost 4 bases, and 18 bases lay between the germline ends. CDR3 protein: CASSHPRDKGRYGYTF. CDR3 bases: TGCGCCAGCAGTCATCCACGGGACAAGGGGCGCTATGGCTACACCTTC.

V is TRBV7-2 and J is TRBJ1-1; perhaps TRBD1 as D (5 bases). V was clipped by 3 bases and J by 4 bases, with 9 bases between them. Germline lookup yields CDR1 SGHTA and CDR2 FQGNSA. There are 13 residues in the CDR3. The CDR3 region has the DNA TGTGCCAGCAGCTTCGCAGGGACCACTGAAGCTTTCTTT. Its translation is CASSFAGTTEAFF. The whole variable domain, filled in from reference TRBV7-2 and TRBJ1-1, reads GAGVSQSPSNKVTEKGKDVELRCDPISGHTALYWYRQSLGQGLEFLIYFQGNSAPDKSGLPSDRFSAERTGGSVSTLTIQRTQQEDSAVYLCASSFAGTTEAFFGQGTRLTVV.

The chain is built from TRBV29-1 and TRBJ1-3; no clear D. V gave up 7 bases and J gave up 4 bases, with 17 bases separating them. Per the germline V gene, CDR1 is SQVTM and CDR2 is ANQGSEA. CDR3 length: 14 residues. CDR3 amino acids: CSARVPQTGNTIYF. In DNA form, the CDR3 reads TGCAGCGCCCGGGTCCCCCAAACCGGAAACACCATATATTTT.

The chain combines TRBV6-5 with TRBJ2-7; D is unresolved. With 4 bases removed from V and 3 bases from J, the gap between germline ends came to 10 bases. CDR1 and CDR2 from the germline V gene are MNHEY and SVGAGI. The CDR3 has 13 residues. The CDR3 is CASSSGSVYEQYV. CDR3 DNA: TGTGCCAGCAGTTCCGGATCGGTCTACGAGCAGTACGTC.

The sample holds a few counts of this clonotype. The chain recombines TRBV6-5 with TRBJ1-6, with TRBD1 as a possible D gene (6 bases). Germline V gives CDR1 MNHEY, CDR2 SVGAGI. The length of the CDR3 is 14 residues. V shed 5 bases and J shed 7 bases, with 12 bases lying between them. The CDR3 region has the DNA TGTGCCAGCAGTCCATGGACAGAGAATTCACCCCTCCACTTT. Its protein product is CASSPWTENSPLHF.

This clonotype was seen just once. The chain has TRBV28 and TRBJ2-5; 8 bases are shared with TRBD2. Germline trimming cut 6 bases from V and 3 bases from J; bases unmatched to any gene: 6. This CDR3 has 14 residues. Germline V CDR1 and CDR2: MDHEN, SYDVKM. The CDR3 loop is CASSEATSEETQYF. In nucleotides, the CDR3 is TGTGCCAGCAGCGAGGCGACTAGCGAAGAGACCCAGTACTTC. Based on the CDR3 plus reference TRBV28 and TRBJ2-5, the full variable domain is DVKVTQSSRYLVKRTGEKVFLECVQDMDHENMFWYRQDPGLGLRLIYFSYDVKMKEKGDIPEGYSVSREKKERFSLILESASTNQTSMYLCASSEATSEETQYFGPGTRLLVL.

A few counts support this clonotype. The chain has TRBV3-1 and TRBJ1-4; D not certain. Germline V gene data show CDR1 as LGHDT and CDR2 as YNNKEL (reference sequence). V dropped 2 bases and J dropped 1 base, with 11 bases sitting between them. This CDR3 spans 16 amino acids. The CDR3 protein is CASSQMEGGTNEKLFF. For the CDR3, the DNA is TGTGCCAGCAGCCAAATGGAGGGAGGAACTAATGAAAAACTGTTTTTT. The full variable domain, its missing parts supplied by reference TRBV3-1 and TRBJ1-4, is DTAVSQTPKYLVTQMGNDKSIKCEQNLGHDTMYWYKQDSKKFLKIMFSYNNKELIINETVPNRFSPKSPDKAHLNLHINSLELGDSAVYFCASSQMEGGTNEKLFFGSGTQLSVL.

This clonotype was detected ten times or more. The J gene is TRBJ1-1, the V gene TRBV29-1; D perhaps matches TRBD1 (6 bases). The CDR3 totals 14 residues. Trimming took off 7 bases at V and 1 base at J, with 16 bases between the two ends. CDR1 is SQVTM, CDR2 ANQGSEA, per germline. The CDR3 sequence: CSAIGGQPNTEAFF. The CDR3 nucleotides read TGCAGCGCAATAGGGGGACAACCGAACACTGAAGCTTTCTTT.

This clonotype appeared many times. The J gene is TRBJ2-1, the V gene TRBV24-1, with D perhaps being TRBD1 or TRBD2 (5 bases each). V gave up 4 bases and J gave up 5 bases, with 17 bases separating them. The CDR3 spans 16 residues. Germline V gene data show CDR1 as KGHDR and CDR2 as SFDVKD. CDR3 residues: CATSDSDSGPHNEQFF. The CDR3 coding sequence is TGTGCCACCAGTGACAGCGACAGCGGCCCCCACAATGAGCAGTTCTTC.

The chain employs TRBV9 and TRBJ2-3; TRBD2 aligns across 7 bases. Germline V gives CDR1 SGDLS, CDR2 YYNGEE. The CDR3 covers 15 residues. The V and J ends lost 0 bases and 1 base, in that order; junction bases with no gene match: 2. The CDR3 region is CASSVDRGGTDTQYF. CDR3 nucleotides: TGTGCCAGCAGCGTAGACCGGGGGGGCACAGATACGCAGTATTTT.

The chain is built from TRBV10-3 and TRBJ2-7; the match to TRBD2 covers 8 bases. CDR1 and CDR2 from the germline V gene are ENHRY and SYGVKD. The CDR3 spans 14 residues. After removal of 6 bases from V and 0 bases from J, the junction contained 4 bases not matched to a gene. The CDR3 bases are TGTGCCATCAGCCCCGGGACTAGCTCCTACGAGCAGTACTTC. It codes for CAISPGTSSYEQYF.

J is TRBJ2-7 and V is TRBV30; 9 bases are a match to TRBD1. Germline loops: CDR1 GTSNPN, CDR2 SVGIG (reference sequence). With 1 base clipped from V and 4 bases from J, the junction kept 2 bases outside the gene matches. The CDR3 is made up of 13 amino acids. Here the CDR3 DNA reads TGTGCCTGGAGTGAGGGGACAGGGTACGAGCAGTACTTC. Encoded protein: CAWSEGTGYEQYF.

V is TRBV7-2 and J is TRBJ1-2; D unresolved. The CDR3 covers 14 residues. Germline V gene sequence: CDR1 SGHTA, CDR2 FQGNSA. V lost 5 bases and J 4 bases, leaving 14 bases between the germline ends. CDR3 region: CASSPRHPGYGYTF. The CDR3 nucleotides read TGTGCCAGCAGCCCCCGGCACCCGGGCTATGGCTACACCTTC.

The table lists this clonotype with a few counts. The rearrangement joins TRBV2 to TRBJ2-7; TRBD1 matches at 7 bases. Per germline, CDR1 SNHLY and CDR2 FYNNEI. Trimming at V came to 6 bases and at J to 2 bases, leaving 7 bases not matched to a gene. The CDR3 totals 14 residues. As DNA, the CDR3 is TGTGCCAGCAGCCCCCGGGACAGCCCCTACGAGCAGTACTTC. It encodes CASSPRDSPYEQYF.